Below are 21 T cell receptor beta chains sequenced from a single sample in a study of T cells after yellow fever vaccination. One entry per CDR3 protein, called by TCRdb with MiXCR from the 5' RACE reads. The table lists a few hundred thousand distinct CDR3 sequences, around 4.3% of them singletons. Sample: PBMCs, taken 15 days after the yellow fever booster vaccination. Receptor source: a man aged 18 to 29 who received the YFV17D yellow fever vaccine.

The J gene is TRBJ2-3, the V gene TRBV3-1; the D call may be TRBD1 or TRBD2 (6 bases each). The germline V and J ends were trimmed by 1 base and 6 bases, with 14 bases remaining between them. Germline assignment: CDR1 LGHDT and CDR2 YNNKEL (reference sequence). This CDR3 comprises 15 residues. CDR3 sequence reads: CASSQGTGARDTQYF. The CDR3 nucleotides read TGTGCCAGCAGCCAAGGAACGGGGGCGAGGGATACGCAGTATTTT.

The rearrangement joins TRBV7-9 to TRBJ1-6; the match to TRBD1 covers 7 bases. Germline CDR1 SEHNR, CDR2 FQNEAQ (reference sequence). V lost 3 bases, J lost 12 bases, and 17 bases stayed unmatched. There are 17 residues in the CDR3. The CDR3 bases are TGTGCCAGCAGCTTTAAGAGCGGGACAGTCCTATTGGGACCCCTCCACTTT. This codes for CASSFKSGTVLLGPLHF.

The V and J genes are TRBV20-1 and TRBJ2-5; D is possibly TRBD1 (6 bases). Germline V gene sequence: CDR1 DFQATT, CDR2 SNEGSKA (reference sequence). The germline V and J ends were trimmed by 6 bases and 0 bases, with 17 bases remaining between them. This CDR3 is 15 amino acids long. This CDR3 reads CSAQPRDTHQETQYF. The DNA for the CDR3 is TGCAGTGCGCAGCCACGGGACACCCACCAAGAGACCCAGTACTTC.

This clonotype was seen only a few times. This chain joins TRBV5-1 and TRBJ2-3; TRBD2 agrees at 8 bases. There are 14 residues in the CDR3. J lost 1 base, V lost 7 bases, and 5 bases had no gene match. The germline V gene has CDR1 SGHRS and CDR2 YFSETQ. The DNA for the CDR3 is TGCGCCAGCCATCCCGGGGGGGGCACAGATACGCAGTATTTT. This sequence encodes CASHPGGGTDTQYF.

In this sample, this clonotype turned up many times. CDR3: CASSFQRDWHYGYTF. The CDR3 DNA reads TGTGCCAGCAGCTTTCAGAGGGACTGGCACTATGGCTACACCTTC. V usage is TRBV7-2 and J usage is TRBJ1-2; a weak D match, TRBD1 (5 bases). Trimming shortened V by 3 bases and J by 3 bases, and 14 bases separated the two germline ends. The CDR3 totals 15 residues. Germline loops: CDR1 SGHTA, CDR2 FQGNSA.

Concerning this clonotype itself: The missing conserved phenylalanine or tryptophan at the end of this CDR3 makes a read error likely. This chain joins TRBV7-2 and TRBJ2-1, with D unresolved. Germline V gene lookup returns CDR1 SGHTA and CDR2 FQGNSA. The CDR3 extends over 13 amino acids. V lost 1 base to trimming and J lost 9 bases, with 10 bases between them. The DNA of the CDR3 is TGTGCCAGCAGCTTAGACTACGGCACTGAGCAGTTCTCC. It is translated as CASSLDYGTEQFS.

In its sample, this clonotype was seen many times. The rearrangement joins TRBV12-3 or TRBV12-4 to TRBJ1-2, with D maybe TRBD1 (5 bases). Deletions cut 5 bases from V and 8 bases from J, with 21 bases between. The CDR3 is made up of 15 amino acids. DNA of the CDR3: TGTGCCAGCAGTCCCCGACGGGACCTAAGAGGAGGCTACACCTTC. Translated: CASSPRRDLRGGYTF.

This clonotype was found many times. V usage is TRBV25-1 and J usage is TRBJ2-7, with 10 positions matching TRBD1. From germline, CDR1 is MGHDK and CDR2 SYGVNS. After removal of 7 bases from V and 2 bases from J, the junction contained 14 bases not matched to a gene. This CDR3 has 17 residues. CDR3 DNA: TGTGCCAGCAACCAATCACGTTCGACAGGGGGCACCTACGAGCAGTACGTC. Protein: CASNQSRSTGGTYEQYV.

The sample holds many counts of this clonotype. The chain links TRBV20-1 to TRBJ2-5, with TRBD2 matching over 9 bases. The CDR3 loop spans 13 amino acids. Germline CDR1 and CDR2: DFQATT and SNEGSKA (reference sequence). With 2 bases clipped from V and 4 bases from J, the junction kept 2 bases outside the gene matches. The CDR3 spells CSARRRGGETQYF. The CDR3 region has the DNA TGCAGTGCTAGACGGCGGGGGGGAGAGACCCAGTACTTC.

This clonotype has only a few counts. CDR3: CASSPSWDREREKLFF. The CDR3 DNA sequence: TGTGCCAGCAGTCCGAGCTGGGACAGGGAAAGGGAAAAACTGTTTTTT. The chain recombines TRBV27 with TRBJ1-4, with 9 bases fitting TRBD1. From germline, CDR1 is MNHEY and CDR2 SMNVEV (reference sequence). The CDR3 has 16 amino acids. The J segment lost 8 bases and the V segment lost 5 bases, leaving 12 bases of the junction unmatched. Looking up the rest from reference TRBV27 and TRBJ1-4 gives the full variable domain: EAQVTQNPRYLITVTGKKLTVTCSQNMNHEYMSWYRQDPGLGLRQIYYSMNVEVTDKGDVPEGYKVSRKEKRNFPLILESPSPNQTSLYFCASSPSWDREREKLFFGSGTQLSVL.

This clonotype was observed a few times. The V gene is TRBV4-3, the J gene TRBJ1-5, with no clear D. CDR3 length equals 15 residues. V was shortened by 0 bases and J by 3 bases, with 9 bases between the two germline ends. Germline CDR1 LGHNA, CDR2 YSLEER. CDR3 sequence (DNA): TGCGCCAGCAGCCAAGATTACACTATCAATCAGCCCCAGCATTTT. This translates into CASSQDYTINQPQHF.

There are a few counts of this clonotype. The chain uses TRBV12-3 or TRBV12-4 and TRBJ1-1, with D possibly matching TRBD1 (5 bases). The CDR3 spans 11 residues. V lost 9 bases, J lost 6 bases, and 11 bases lay in between. Here the CDR3 DNA reads TGTGCCAGTAGGGTGGGGGCTGAAGCTTTCTTT. Its protein product is CASRVGAEAFF.

This clonotype came up a few times. One end of the junction varies from germline; a read error may be responsible. This chain connects TRBV20-1 to TRBJ2-5, with D uncertain. Per the germline V gene, CDR1 is DFQATT and CDR2 is SNEGSKA (reference sequence). The CDR3 is made up of 12 amino acids. CDR3 in amino acids: CSAESSLEAQYF. The CDR3 DNA follows: TGCAGTGCTGAATCCTCGTTAGAGGCCCAGTACTTC.

This clonotype was observed at least ten times. The CDR3 DNA reads TGCGCCAGCAGACCTTCGGTAGGGAACACTGAAGCTTTCTTT. It codes for CASRPSVGNTEAFF. V usage is TRBV5-1 and J usage is TRBJ1-1; D uncertain. V gave up 5 bases and J gave up 1 base, with 12 bases separating them. This CDR3 comprises 14 residues. Per the germline V gene, CDR1 is SGHRS and CDR2 is YFSETQ.

This clonotype showed up many times. The chain uses TRBV6-6 and TRBJ1-2; 9 nucleotides agree with TRBD1. V lost 3 bases and J lost 4; bases outside the gene matches: 12. From germline, CDR1 is MNHNY and CDR2 SVGAGI (reference sequence). The CDR3 loop spans 17 amino acids. The CDR3 DNA reads as TGTGCCAGCAGTTATCGGGACAGGGCCGATCAGATCTATGGCTACACCTTC. The encoded protein is CASSYRDRADQIYGYTF.

This clonotype was observed many times. The chain employs TRBV3-1 and TRBJ2-3; TRBD2 might be the D (6 bases). V lost 4 bases and J lost 5, with 16 bases in between. Germline lookup yields CDR1 LGHDT and CDR2 YNNKEL (reference sequence). There are 15 residues in the CDR3. The DNA for the CDR3 is TGTGCCAGCAGCCCGGGACTCGCTGTGGGAGATACGCAGTATTTT. This gives the protein CASSPGLAVGDTQYF.

This clonotype was detected a few times. The V call is TRBV9, the J call TRBJ1-1; D is perhaps TRBD1 (5 bases). The V gene's germline CDR1 is SGDLS and CDR2 YYNGEE. The CDR3 runs to 17 residues. V was cut by 0 bases and J by 1 base, with 16 bases left in between. CDR3 DNA: TGTGCCAGCAGCGTAGCGGGCTTCGGGGGGTGGAACACTGAAGCTTTCTTT. Protein: CASSVAGFGGWNTEAFF.

There are a few counts of this clonotype. CDR3 in amino acids: CASSGQGKYQPQHF. Written as DNA, the CDR3 is TGTGCCAGCAGTGGACAGGGGAAATATCAGCCCCAGCATTTT. V usage is TRBV6-2 or TRBV6-3 and J usage is TRBJ1-5, with 9 bases aligning to TRBD1. V gave up 5 bases and J gave up 5 bases; unmatched junction bases: 4. Germline V CDR1 and CDR2: MNHEY, SVGEGT. CDR3 length: 14 residues.

This clonotype was observed a few times. The J gene is TRBJ2-1, the V gene TRBV28, with D possibly matching TRBD1 (6 bases). Trimming removed 5 bases from V and 3 bases from J, with 11 bases in between. The germline gives CDR1 MDHEN, CDR2 SYDVKM. The length of the CDR3 is 14 residues. The CDR3 nucleotides are TGTGCCAGCAGTCCCGGGACAAACTACAATGAGCAGTTCTTC. Translated, it gives CASSPGTNYNEQFF.

This clonotype has at least ten counts. The chain carries TRBV20-1 and TRBJ2-3; 10 nucleotides line up with TRBD2. Germline CDR1 is DFQATT and CDR2 is SNEGSKA (reference sequence). V lost 4 bases and J lost 6; bases outside the gene matches: 7. This CDR3 comprises 14 residues. As DNA, the CDR3 is TGCAGTGCTACACCGGGACTAGCGCTGGATACGCAGTATTTT. It codes for CSATPGLALDTQYF.

The chain is built from TRBV28 and TRBJ1-5; no reliable D call. V lost 5 bases, J lost 5 bases, and 7 bases lay in between. The CDR3 sequence is 12 residues long. Germline V CDR1 and CDR2: MDHEN, SYDVKM. The CDR3 region has the DNA TGTGCCAGCAGTCAGATTTATCAGCCCCAGCATTTT. Its translation is CASSQIYQPQHF.